The rows below give T cell receptor beta chains drawn from one sample of a study of Graves' ophthalmopathy and Graves' hyperthyroidism. TCRdb passed the multiplex PCR reads through MiXCR, listing each CDR3 protein once. The sample shows about 370,000 distinct CDR3 sequences, about 15% of them seen only once. Sequencing was done on a sample of peripheral blood. The origin of the receptors is an adult woman with stable Graves' hyperthyroidism. CDR3s include the opening cysteine and the closing phenylalanine or tryptophan. A D gene is named only where the DNA matches it firmly. Size values are once, few and many counts, or a class for expanded clones, and some rows have none.

j_gene,v_gene,d_gene,abundance,CDR3aa,CDR3nt
TRBJ1-5,TRBV19,TRBD1,many,CASSMGQGSQPQHF,TGTGCCAGTAGTATGGGACAGGGGTCTCAGCCCCAGCATTTT
TRBJ2-7,TRBV28,NA,many,CASSPPSGLSTYEQYF,TGTGCCAGCAGTCCCCCCAGTGGCCTCTCGACCTACGAGCAGTACTTC
TRBJ2-5,TRBV28,NA,many,CASSFVGLARGQETQYF,TGTGCCAGCAGTTTTGTAGGGCTAGCGCGAGGACAAGAGACCCAGTACTTC
TRBJ1-2,TRBV2,TRBD1,many,CASTHPTLLGGQDYGYTF,TGTGCCAGCACCCACCCGACCCTCCTAGGGGGCCAGGACTATGGCTACACCTTC
TRBJ2-7,TRBV7-8,TRBD2,many,CASSLRGLEYEQYF,TGTGCCAGCAGCTTAAGGGGACTAGAGTACGAGCAGTACTTC
TRBJ2-5,TRBV20-1,TRBD2,many,CSPGLGRGETQYF,TGCAGTCCGGGACTAGGACGGGGTGAGACCCAGTACTTC
TRBJ2-5,TRBV5-1,NA,NA,CASSPGPPEGETQYF,TGCGCCAGTAGCCCTGGGCCCCCCGAGGGTGAGACCCAGTACTTC
TRBJ1-1,TRBV7-2,NA,many,CASSFKANTEAFF,TGTGCCAGCAGCTTTAAGGCGAACACTGAAGCTTTCTTT
TRBJ2-7,TRBV20-1,NA,many,CSASPGSSYEQYF,TGCAGTGCTAGCCCGGGCAGTTCCTACGAGCAGTACTTC
TRBJ2-7,TRBV20-1,TRBD2,NA,CSAREGRGGDSYEQYF,TGCAGTGCTAGAGAAGGTCGGGGGGGCGACTCCTACGAGCAGTACTTC
TRBJ2-7,TRBV7-9,TRBD1,many,CASSQTGQGWYF,TGTGCCAGCAGCCAAACTGGACAGGGGTGGTACTTC
TRBJ2-7,TRBV27,NA,many,CASSLKAARNPYEQYF,TGTGCCAGCAGTTTAAAGGCAGCAAGAAACCCCTACGAGCAGTACTTC
TRBJ1-1,TRBV6-1,NA,many,CASRGSRGLNTEAFF,TGTGCCAGCAGAGGAAGCAGGGGCTTGAACACTGAAGCTTTCTTT
TRBJ2-2,TRBV27,NA,many,CASSWQGSVTGELFF,TGTGCCAGCAGTTGGCAGGGAAGTGTAACCGGGGAGCTGTTTTTT
TRBJ1-1,TRBV28,NA,many,CASSLLGLEAFF,TGTGCCAGCAGTTTATTAGGGCTGGAAGCTTTCTTT
TRBJ2-5,TRBV7-3,TRBD1,many,CASSQTGQETQYF,TGTGCCAGCAGCCAGACAGGGCAAGAGACCCAGTACTTC
TRBJ1-1,TRBV29-1,NA,many,CSVEEDTEAFF,TGCAGCGTTGAAGAGGACACTGAAGCTTTCTTT
TRBJ2-7,TRBV7-9,NA,few,CASSPPFGQIDEQYF,TGTGCCAGCAGCCCCCCCTTCGGACAGATCGACGAGCAGTACTTC
TRBJ2-5,TRBV30,NA,many,CASPGPWGKTQYF,TGTGCCTCCCCCGGCCCCTGGGGCAAGACCCAGTACTTC
TRBJ1-2,TRBV6-5,TRBD1,many,CASSYGSDRSYTF,TGTGCCAGCAGTTACGGCTCGGACAGGAGCTACACCTTC
TRBJ1-5,TRBV19,TRBD1,many,CASSTGQGQARNQPQHF,TGTGCCAGTAGTACAGGACAGGGTCAAGCACGCAATCAGCCCCAGCATTTT
TRBJ2-5,TRBV18,NA,few,CASSPGWRQQETQYF,TGTGCCAGCTCACCGGGGTGGCGGCAGCAAGAGACCCAGTACTTC
TRBJ2-4,TRBV20-1,TRBD1,many,CSARHRDSKNIQYF,TGCAGTGCTAGACACCGGGACAGCAAAAACATTCAGTACTTC
TRBJ2-7,TRBV28,TRBD2,many,CASSPRTSGKVGREQYF,TGTGCCAGCAGTCCGCGGACTAGCGGGAAGGTGGGCCGCGAGCAGTACTTC
TRBJ2-7,TRBV7-2,TRBD1,NA,CASSLSRQGTGEQYF,TGTGCCAGCAGCTTATCCAGACAGGGGACGGGCGAGCAGTACTTC
TRBJ1-1,TRBV20-1,NA,many,CSARIGADTEAFF,TGCAGTGCTAGAATTGGGGCGGACACTGAAGCTTTCTTT
TRBJ2-7,TRBV6-2/TRBV6-3,NA,many,CASSYSTGKGSYEQYF,TGTGCCAGCAGTTACTCGACGGGGAAAGGGTCCTACGAGCAGTACTTC
TRBJ2-5,TRBV25-1,TRBD2,NA,CASSPRWTSGLTETQYF,TGTGCCAGCAGTCCTAGGTGGACTAGCGGGTTAACGGAGACCCAGTACTTC
TRBJ1-1,TRBV29-1,NA,many,CSSSGTEAFF,TGCAGCTCCTCCGGGACAGAAGCTTTCTTT
TRBJ1-2,TRBV12-3/TRBV12-4,TRBD1,many,CASSQGTGDGYTF,TGTGCCAGCAGTCAGGGGACAGGGGATGGCTACACCTTC
TRBJ1-2,TRBV29-1,NA,many,CSVALLQGYYGYTF,TGCAGCGTTGCTCTCTTGCAGGGCTACTATGGCTACACCTTC
TRBJ2-5,TRBV4-1,TRBD2,many,CASSRFGRVEETQYF,TGCGCCAGCAGCCGATTTGGGAGGGTCGAAGAGACCCAGTACTTC
TRBJ2-7,TRBV29-1,TRBD2,many,CSVRGGLAYEQYF,TGCAGCGTTCGCGGGGGGTTGGCCTACGAGCAGTACTTC
TRBJ2-2,TRBV12-3/TRBV12-4,NA,many,CASSFRDTNTGELFF,TGTGCCAGCAGTTTCCGGGACACTAACACCGGGGAGCTGTTTTTT
TRBJ1-6,TRBV10-3,TRBD1,many,CAISTQGLSSPLHF,TGTGCCATCAGTACACAGGGGTTAAGTTCACCCCTCCACTTT
TRBJ2-7,TRBV2,NA,NA,CASSTGGGYYEQYF,TGTGCCAGCAGTACAGGAGGAGGGTACTACGAGCAGTACTTC
TRBJ2-7,TRBV11-2,NA,NA,CASSLGGRESYEQYF,TGTGCCAGCAGCTTAGGGGGCCGGGAGTCCTACGAGCAGTACTTC
TRBJ2-5,TRBV19,TRBD2,many,CASSIGTTSRETQYF,TGTGCCAGTAGTATCGGGACTACCTCCAGAGAGACCCAGTACTTC
TRBJ2-7,TRBV7-9,NA,many,CASSFYGSSLLRYEQYF,TGTGCCAGCAGCTTCTACGGGAGTTCACTCTTACGCTACGAGCAGTACTTC
TRBJ1-1,TRBV6-4,NA,many,CASSTGLGRGRGGTEAFF,TGTGCCAGCAGTACGGGACTCGGCAGAGGGCGAGGGGGGACTGAAGCTTTCTTT
TRBJ2-7,TRBV28,TRBD2,many,CASSLLLWREGGWQYF,TGTGCCAGCAGTTTGTTGCTCTGGCGGGAGGGGGGTTGGCAGTACTTC
TRBJ1-1,TRBV4-1,NA,few,CASSQDKYTEAFF,TGCGCCAGCAGCCAAGACAAGTACACTGAAGCTTTCTTT
TRBJ2-7,TRBV28,TRBD2,many,CASRLNSGWISYEQYF,TGTGCCAGCAGGCTAAATAGCGGGTGGATCTCCTACGAGCAGTACTTC
TRBJ2-6,TRBV28,TRBD1,many,CASSRDRALSGANVLTF,TGTGCCAGCAGCCGGGACAGGGCCCTCTCTGGGGCCAACGTCCTGACTTTC
TRBJ2-4,TRBV12-3/TRBV12-4,NA,many,CASSSGQFPNVAKNIQYF,TGTGCCAGCAGTTCAGGGCAGTTCCCAAACGTGGCCAAAAACATTCAGTACTTC
TRBJ2-7,TRBV11-2,NA,once,CASSLDWISYEQYF,TGTGCCAGCAGCCTGGACTGGATCTCCTACGAGCAGTACTTC